The clone carrying this T cell receptor beta chain was detected only a few times. As yet, its antigen is unknown. The data belong to a study of lymphopenia after photon versus proton radiotherapy. Findings and caveats of the study: A bigger post-nadir fall in TCR diversity correlated inversely with survival time in deceased patients. Under photons, naive T cells and diversity fell while effector/memory populations rose. Oligoclonal CD8+ Temra expansion after nadir drove photon patients' diversity drop. Only patients who died were analyzed for survival; proton advantage is unproven.

Sequencing was performed with immunoSEQ multiplex PCR; in TCRdb, only in-frame clones are kept and a portion is missing. The repertoire holds about 160,000 clones, with 88% as singletons. The CDR3 sequence is 15 residues long. Trimming stripped 4 bases from V and 0 bases from J, with 13 bases between. The germline CDR1 and CDR2 sequences are SGHRS and YFSETQ. V usage is TRBV5-1 and J usage is TRBJ1-1; D uncertain. This receptor was taken from a man aged 50 to 59 with gastric cancer. Source: peripheral blood, taken from a patient treated with photon-based radiotherapy. The CDR3 protein is CASSTRVSVNTEAFF. CDR3 DNA: TGCGCCAGCAGCACCCGGGTGTCGGTGAACACTGAAGCTTTCTTT.